This entry lists 15 T cell receptor beta chains sequenced from one sample in a study of blood T cells in healthy people across ages. It was with a sample-barcoded 5' primer and a J-beta primer mix that a second PCR of about 6 to 12 cycles was run. Via MiXCR, TCRdb re-called the 5' RACE reads, giving one row per CDR3 protein. The sample carries 800,000 to 1,300,000 distinct CDR3 sequences, 25% recorded once. This same sample was also part of a study on T cells of mothers and their children.

Sequencing used blood. All receptors come from a girl aged 2-10 years in good health.

This clonotype was seen a few times. V gene TRBV13 combines with J gene TRBJ2-1, with 7 bases aligning to TRBD2. V dropped 4 bases and J dropped 8; count of bases not matched to a gene: 11. Germline assignment: CDR1 PRHDT and CDR2 FYEKMQ (reference sequence). This CDR3 region has 15 residues. CDR3 bases: TGTGCCAGCAGCTCATCAGCGGGATTTTTGGATGAGCAGTTCTTC. It yields the protein CASSSSAGFLDEQFF.

A few counts support this clonotype. The V call is TRBV18, the J call TRBJ2-5; no reliable D call. This CDR3 is 15 amino acids long. V lost 2 bases and J lost 1, with 11 bases in between. Germline CDR1 reads KGHSH; CDR2 reads LQKENI. The CDR3 coding sequence is TGTGCCAGCTCACCAGGACCGTTACTCCAAGAGACCCAGTACTTC. It encodes CASSPGPLLQETQYF.

As regards this clonotype: One end of the junction is discordant with germline, which a read error may explain. This rearrangement joins TRBV11-2 to TRBJ1-3; D is perhaps TRBD1 (6 bases). Germline CDR1 SGHAT, CDR2 FQNNGV. CDR3 length: 20 amino acids. The CDR3 nucleotides read TGTGCCAGCAGCTCTTGGTACCTCCCAAAGGGGGGTTACTCTGGAAACACTATATATTTT. As protein: CASSSWYLPKGGYSGNTIYF.

The V and J genes are TRBV12-3 or TRBV12-4 and TRBJ2-5, with D perhaps assigned TRBD1 or TRBD2 (5 bases each). The J call is uncertain, as TRBJ2-7 better fits the DNA end. The CDR3 length is 20 residues. The CDR3 nucleotides read TGTGCCAGCAGCTCAATACGGGACGGGGAGCGTACTACTATCTCCTACGAGCAGTACTTC. It yields the protein CASSSIRDGERTTISYEQYF.

The V call is TRBV9, the J call TRBJ1-1; D remains unclear. Between the trimmed V and J ends, which lost 3 bases and 5 bases, there was a span of 11 bases. There are 13 residues in the CDR3. The germline CDR1 and CDR2 sequences are SGDLS and YYNGEE. The CDR3 DNA is TGTGCCAGCAGCGGCCAGATGGGGACTGAAGCTTTCTTT. This codes for CASSGQMGTEAFF. The variable domain in full, with the rest retrieved from reference TRBV9 and TRBJ1-1, is DSGVTQTPKHLITATGQRVTLRCSPRSGDLSVYWYQQSLDQGLQFLIQYYNGEERAKGNILERFSAQQFPDLHSELNLSSLELGDSALYFCASSGQMGTEAFFGQGTRLTVV.

J is TRBJ2-7 and V is TRBV6-2 or TRBV6-3, with D tentatively TRBD1 (5 bases). Germline loops: CDR1 MNHEY, CDR2 SVGEGT. This CDR3 contains 14 residues. V shed 3 bases and J shed 3 bases, with 12 bases lying between them. The CDR3 is CASSYLQGFYEQYF. The DNA for the CDR3 is TGTGCCAGCAGTTATCTTCAGGGATTCTACGAGCAGTACTTC.

This chain links TRBV5-1 with TRBJ2-1; D is uncertain. Germline V gene data show CDR1 as SGHRS and CDR2 as YFSETQ. The CDR3 has 13 amino acids. V lost 6 bases, J lost 5 bases, and 12 bases lay in between. CDR3: CASNLGGNNEQFF. The CDR3 DNA is TGCGCCAGCAATCTCGGCGGAAACAATGAGCAGTTCTTC.

This chain connects TRBV7-3 to TRBJ1-1; D gene ambiguous. CDR3 length: 12 residues. Trimming cost V 8 bases and J 0 bases, with 7 bases left between them. The germline CDR1 and CDR2 sequences are SGHTA and FQGTGA. The CDR3 sequence: CASGHMNTEAFF. The CDR3 DNA is TGTGCCAGCGGGCATATGAACACTGAAGCTTTCTTT.

The V gene is TRBV20-1, the J gene TRBJ2-7; TRBD1 aligns across 7 bases. The V and J ends lost 6 bases and 4 bases, in that order; junction bases with no gene match: 12. Germline V gives CDR1 DFQATT, CDR2 SNEGSKA (reference sequence). CDR3 size: 14 residues. The CDR3 bases are TGCAGTGCCCGCAGACAGGGCGGGCATTACGAGCAGTACTTC. Amino acid sequence: CSARRQGGHYEQYF.

This clonotype was seen repeatedly, ten times or more. This chain connects TRBV29-1 to TRBJ2-7; 14 positions match TRBD2. CDR3 length: 17 amino acids. In germline, CDR1 is SQVTM, CDR2 ANQGSEA. V trimming: 3 bases; J trimming: 6 bases; junction bases outside the gene matches: 13. In DNA, the CDR3 is TGCAGCGTTGAGTCCGGACTAGCGGGAGGATTTGAGAGCGAGCAGTACTTC. Encoded protein: CSVESGLAGGFESEQYF.

This clonotype occurred many times. This chain joins TRBV29-1 and TRBJ2-5; D unclear. Germline CDR1 reads SQVTM; CDR2 reads ANQGSEA. V lost 5 bases to trimming and J lost 4 bases, with 5 bases between them. The CDR3 runs 10 residues. The CDR3 region is CSVSGETQYF. CDR3 sequence (DNA): TGCAGCGTTTCGGGAGAGACCCAGTACTTC.

This clonotype was detected a few times. The chain links TRBV7-9 to TRBJ1-5; unclear D gene. The germline gives CDR1 SEHNR, CDR2 FQNEAQ (reference sequence). The V gene lost 5 bases and the J gene lost 3 bases, with 8 bases spanning the gap. The CDR3 runs 13 residues. DNA for the CDR3: TGTGCCAGCAGCCAAGCCACCAATCAGCCCCAGCATTTT. This codes for CASSQATNQPQHF. Combining the CDR3 with reference TRBV7-9 and TRBJ1-5 gives the whole variable domain DTGVSQNPRHKITKRGQNVTFRCDPISEHNRLYWYRQTLGQGPEFLTYFQNEAQLEKSRLLSDRFSAERPKGSFSTLEIQRTEQGDSAMYLCASSQATNQPQHFGDGTRLSIL.

The gene calls are TRBV25-1 and TRBJ1-1, with a tentative D call TRBD1 (6 bases). The CDR3 is made up of 15 amino acids. The V end lost 2 bases, the J end lost 3 bases, and 13 bases lay between the germline ends. Germline-derived CDR1 and CDR2 are MGHDK and SYGVNS. The CDR3: CASSEATGADTEAFF. The DNA of the CDR3 is TGTGCCAGCAGTGAAGCAACGGGGGCGGACACTGAAGCTTTCTTT.

This chain links TRBV15 with TRBJ2-3; TRBD2 agrees at 15 bases. The CDR3 consists of 17 residues. The V segment lost 5 bases and the J segment 0 bases; nucleotides outside the gene matches: 3. Germline values: CDR1 LNHNV, CDR2 YYDKDF (reference sequence). The CDR3: CATSGGLAGGSTDTQYF. DNA for the CDR3: TGTGCCACCAGCGGGGGACTAGCGGGGGGAAGCACAGATACGCAGTATTTT.

The table lists this clonotype with a few counts. J is TRBJ2-1 and V is TRBV7-2; TRBD2 matches at 9 bases. Looked up from germline, CDR1 is SGHTA and CDR2 is FQGNSA. With V trimmed by 5 bases and J by 5 bases, 7 bases remained unmatched. The CDR3 extends over 15 amino acids. CDR3 DNA sequence: TGTGCCAGCAGCCCAGCGGGAGGCATGAACAATGAGCAGTTCTTC. Translating gives CASSPAGGMNNEQFF.